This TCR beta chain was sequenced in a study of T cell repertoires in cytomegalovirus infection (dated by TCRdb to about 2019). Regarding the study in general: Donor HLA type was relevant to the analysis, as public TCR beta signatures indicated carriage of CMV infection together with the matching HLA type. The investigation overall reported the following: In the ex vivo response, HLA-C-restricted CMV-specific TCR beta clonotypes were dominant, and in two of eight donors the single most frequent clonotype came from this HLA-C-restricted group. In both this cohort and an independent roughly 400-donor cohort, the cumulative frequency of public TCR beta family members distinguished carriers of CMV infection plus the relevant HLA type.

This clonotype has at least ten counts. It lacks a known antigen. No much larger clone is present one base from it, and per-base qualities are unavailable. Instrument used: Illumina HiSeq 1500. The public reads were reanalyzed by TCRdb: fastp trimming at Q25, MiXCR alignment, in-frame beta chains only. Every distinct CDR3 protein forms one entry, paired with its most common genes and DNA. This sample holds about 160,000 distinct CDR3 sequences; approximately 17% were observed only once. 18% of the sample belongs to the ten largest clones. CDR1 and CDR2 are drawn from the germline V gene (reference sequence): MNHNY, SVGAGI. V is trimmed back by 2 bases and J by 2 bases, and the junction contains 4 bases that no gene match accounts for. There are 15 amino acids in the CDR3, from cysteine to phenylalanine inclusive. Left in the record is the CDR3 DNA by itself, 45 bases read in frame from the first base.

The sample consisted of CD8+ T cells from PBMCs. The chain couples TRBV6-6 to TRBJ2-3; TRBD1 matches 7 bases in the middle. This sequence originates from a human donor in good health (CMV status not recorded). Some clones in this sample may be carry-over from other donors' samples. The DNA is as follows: TGTGCCAGCAGTTACAGGGGGCCCGACACAGATACGCAGTATTTT. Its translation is CASSYRGPDTDTQYF.